The 5 T cell receptor beta chains in this list originate from one sample, sequenced in a study of early T cells in non-severe SARS-CoV-2 infection. Using its own MiXCR run on the 5' RACE reads, TCRdb lists one record per CDR3 protein. This sample yields 70,000 or so distinct CDR3 sequences, of which roughly an eighth are seen a single time; roughly 13% belongs to the top ten. Sequencing used whole blood. Receptors were obtained from an adult who was a healthcare worker with PCR-confirmed SARS-CoV-2 infection or an uninfected control (not recorded which).

V gene TRBV18 combines with J gene TRBJ1-1, with D perhaps TRBD1 (5 bases). Trimming took off 1 base at V and 1 base at J, with 10 bases between the two ends. CDR1 is KGHSH and CDR2 is LQKENI in the germline V gene. This CDR3 is 15 amino acids long. CDR3: CASSPQKQENTEAFF. CDR3 bases: TGTGCCAGCTCACCACAAAAACAGGAGAACACTGAAGCTTTCTTT.

This clonotype has a handful of counts. This sequence joins TRBV10-3 and TRBJ2-1; the D call may be TRBD1 or TRBD2 (6 bases each). The CDR3 runs 17 residues. V shed 4 bases and J shed 7 bases, with 23 bases lying between them. From germline, CDR1 is ENHRY and CDR2 SYGVKD. CDR3 protein: CAISAIGGGGLENEQFF. DNA for the CDR3: TGTGCCATCAGTGCAATCGGAGGAGGGGGACTGGAAAATGAGCAGTTCTTC.

DNA for the CDR3: TGTGCCAGCAGTAACCCCACCTGGGAGCCCCAGCATTTT. This encodes CASSNPTWEPQHF. The chain joins TRBV6-6 to TRBJ1-5; D not resolved. Germline loops: CDR1 MNHNY, CDR2 SVGAGI (reference sequence). With 5 bases removed from V and 8 bases from J, the gap between germline ends came to 13 bases. This CDR3 contains 13 residues.

The sample holds a few counts of this clonotype. The chain joins TRBV3-1 to TRBJ1-1; 9 nucleotides align to TRBD1. V was pared by 3 bases and J by 6 bases, with 8 bases of the junction left unmatched. CDR1 is LGHDT, CDR2 YNNKEL, per germline (reference sequence). CDR3 size: 15 residues. CDR3 sequence: CASSQPTGGHPEAFF. CDR3 DNA: TGTGCCAGCAGCCAGCCGACAGGGGGACACCCTGAAGCTTTCTTT.

The V gene is TRBV6-1, the J gene TRBJ2-7, with TRBD1 identical over 7 bases. The CDR3 loop spans 13 amino acids. CDR1 MNHNS and CDR2 SASEGT come from the germline V gene. Trimming at V came to 7 bases and at J to 3 bases, leaving 6 bases not matched to a gene. DNA for the CDR3: TGTGCCAGCATCCGGGACAGAGACTACGAGCAGTACTTC. Its protein product is CASIRDRDYEQYF.